The following is a TCR beta chain sequence with its context. The antigen is unknown. Losses at the gene ends were 6 bases for V and 9 bases for J; bases not matched to a gene: 13. Germline-derived CDR1 and CDR2 are MGHDK and SYGVNS. The CDR3 has 15 amino acids. This entry is derived from a study of cytomegalovirus exposure and HLA in healthy donors. Study-wide background: Genetic ancestry analysis placed approximately 80% of the 300 to 500 donors that were genotyped in the Caucasian-associated cluster.

PCR involved 60 Vbeta and 13 Jbeta primers. The table came from immunoSEQ multiplex PCR; TCRdb's copy has only in-frame clones and leaves some out. Found here are 150,000 to 180,000 clones, 70% to 90% of them singletons; the top ten hold around 6%. Findings of the study overall: Researchers reported that a few CMV-associated chains were confirmed in vitro as CMV antigen-specific. In a later analysis, V- and J-gene trimming of beta chains associated with a DCLRE1C missense variant, replicated independently. Sequencing artifact likely explains a cluster of highly shared sequence variants.

The TCR sequence derives from a woman between 35 and 50 years old in good health and CMV-seropositive. The chain has TRBV25-1 and TRBJ2-1; 8 nucleotides line up with TRBD2. The source material was PBMCs. The CDR3: CASSHPGLVGGEQFF. The CDR3 DNA reads as TGTGCCAGCAGCCACCCGGGACTAGTTGGCGGTGAGCAGTTCTTC.